Shown below are 22 T cell receptor beta chains from a single sample sequenced in a study of Ad26.COV2.S vaccination and SARS-CoV-2 variants. Indicated treatment: 15 to 20 received Ad26.COV2.S at low or high dose, single or two shots; roughly five received placebo; per-sample allocation not given. Samples analyzed were those drawn on day 63 after the first vaccine or placebo injection. Libraries were prepared by immunoSEQ multiplex PCR; TCRdb keeps only in-frame clonotypes and omits some of them. The sample carries a few hundred thousand clones, around 90% recorded once. Specimen: peripheral blood, collected in a trial of Ad26.COV2.S vaccine versus placebo. These TCRs come from a person aged 18-60 years who received the Ad26.COV2.S COVID-19 vaccine or a placebo.

The chain recombines TRBV30 with TRBJ2-2, with D uncertain. Germline lookup yields CDR1 GTSNPN and CDR2 SVGIG (reference sequence). The CDR3 covers 15 residues. V was shortened by 5 bases and J by 0 bases, with 13 bases between the two germline ends. CDR3 coding DNA: TGTGCCTGGGGTTCCGGTTTGGCGAACACCGGGGAGCTGTTTTTT. Translating gives CAWGSGLANTGELFF.

This chain uses TRBV30 with TRBJ1-1; D is undetermined. Germline loops: CDR1 GTSNPN, CDR2 SVGIG (reference sequence). The CDR3 consists of 13 residues. Deletions cut 3 bases from V and 1 base from J, with 9 bases between. CDR3 coding DNA: TGTGCCTGGAGACAGAACTGGAACACTGAAGCTTTCTTT. It translates to CAWRQNWNTEAFF.

This clone appeared a few times. The V call is TRBV6-5, the J call TRBJ1-5, with 8 nucleotides matching TRBD1. Germline CDR1 and CDR2: MNHEY and SVGAGI. This CDR3 contains 14 residues. Trimming removed 6 bases from V and 7 bases from J; junction bases left unmatched: 8. The CDR3: CASRVTGGGQPQHF. The CDR3 DNA follows: TGTGCCAGCAGAGTTACAGGGGGTGGGCAGCCCCAGCATTTT.

The chain combines TRBV5-8 with TRBJ2-7, with D possibly called TRBD1 or TRBD2 (5 bases each). V lost 0 bases, J lost 1 base, and 11 bases lay in between. The germline V gene encodes CDR1 SGHTS and CDR2 YDEGEE. This CDR3 is 15 amino acids long. CDR3 loop: CASSLEAGSSYEQYF. The DNA of the CDR3 is TGTGCCAGCAGCTTGGAGGCAGGGAGTTCCTACGAGCAGTACTTC.

This clone was counted once. This chain uses TRBV19 with TRBJ1-6; a possible D gene is TRBD1 (5 bases). In germline, CDR1 is LNHDA, CDR2 SQIVND (reference sequence). V was pared by 6 bases and J by 10 bases, with 16 bases between. This CDR3 has 14 amino acids. CDR3 bases: TGTGCCAGTAGGACCCTAAAGGGGATCTCACCCCTCCACTTT. Translation: CASRTLKGISPLHF.

This clone is a singleton in its sample. The chain uses TRBV27 and TRBJ1-1; maybe TRBD1 (5 bases). This CDR3 spans 14 amino acids. Looked up from germline, CDR1 is MNHEY and CDR2 is SMNVEV (reference sequence). V shed 5 bases and J shed 1 base, with 11 bases lying between them. The CDR3 is CASSPLTGNTEAFF. As DNA, the CDR3 is TGTGCCAGCAGTCCACTCACAGGGAACACTGAAGCTTTCTTT.

V gene TRBV5-5 combines with J gene TRBJ2-2; D is uncertain. The CDR3 has 13 amino acids. CDR1 is SGHKS, CDR2 YYEKEE, per germline (reference sequence). V shed 0 bases and J shed 7 bases, with 7 bases lying between them. CDR3 loop: CASSLAHSGELFF. The CDR3 DNA is TGTGCCAGCAGCTTGGCGCACAGCGGGGAGCTGTTTTTT.

The chain combines TRBV5-4 with TRBJ2-3; no reliable D call. Trimming pared 1 base from V and 5 bases from J, leaving 5 bases between. CDR3 length equals 12 residues. Germline loops: CDR1 SGHNT, CDR2 YYREEE (reference sequence). CDR3 sequence (DNA): TGTGCCAGCAGCTTGTGGGGAGATACGCAGTATTTT. Protein: CASSLWGDTQYF.

V is TRBV5-1 and J is TRBJ2-3; perhaps TRBD1 as D (7 bases). The CDR3 totals 15 residues. V lost 3 bases and J lost 1, with 12 bases in between. CDR1 SGHRS and CDR2 YFSETQ come from the germline V gene. The CDR3 here is CASSSEGARTDTQYF. The CDR3 DNA reads TGCGCCAGCAGCTCGGAGGGGGCACGCACAGATACGCAGTATTTT.

The rearrangement links TRBV4-1 to TRBJ2-7; no reliable D call. Germline V gene lookup returns CDR1 MGHRA and CDR2 YSYEKL. CDR3 length: 16 residues. V was shortened by 1 base and J by 1 base, with 14 bases between the two germline ends. The CDR3 protein is CASSQGARVSSYEQYF. CDR3 nucleotide sequence: TGCGCCAGCAGCCAAGGGGCTCGGGTTTCTTCCTACGAGCAGTACTTC.

J is TRBJ2-7 and V is TRBV18; 11 bases match TRBD2. This CDR3 contains 15 residues. Unmatched junction bases numbered 6, after V lost 3 bases and J lost 5 bases. Germline V gene data show CDR1 as KGHSH and CDR2 as LQKENI. In DNA, the CDR3 is TGTGCCAGCTCACCTAGTAGCGGGGGGGCCCACGAGCAGTACTTC. Protein: CASSPSSGGAHEQYF.

J is TRBJ1-5 and V is TRBV19; D ambiguous. The CDR3 totals 15 residues. V was shortened by 8 bases and J by 0 bases, with 14 bases between the two germline ends. Looked up from germline, CDR1 is LNHDA and CDR2 is SQIVND (reference sequence). The CDR3, as DNA: TGTGCCAGTGAGGACCCACCCTATAGCAATCAGCCCCAGCATTTT. Translated, it gives CASEDPPYSNQPQHF.

The chain employs TRBV7-9 and TRBJ1-1, with D unclear. The ends were cut back, 5 bases at V and 2 bases at J, with 6 bases in the middle. The germline gives CDR1 SEHNR, CDR2 FQNEAQ (reference sequence). The CDR3 length is 12 residues. The CDR3 bases are TGTGCCAGCAGCCCCCAAAACACTGAAGCTTTCTTT. It yields the protein CASSPQNTEAFF. Filled out from reference TRBV7-9 and TRBJ1-1, the complete variable domain reads DTGVSQNPRHKITKRGQNVTFRCDPISEHNRLYWYRQTLGQGPEFLTYFQNEAQLEKSRLLSDRFSAERPKGSFSTLEIQRTEQGDSAMYLCASSPQNTEAFFGQGTRLTVV.

This rearrangement joins TRBV27 to TRBJ1-1; D is possibly TRBD1 (5 bases). Trimming took off 6 bases at V and 2 bases at J, with 10 bases between the two ends. The CDR3 contains 13 residues. From germline, CDR1 is MNHEY and CDR2 SMNVEV (reference sequence). The CDR3 loop reads CASRKGTNTEAFF. The CDR3 DNA reads TGTGCCAGCAGGAAGGGGACTAACACTGAAGCTTTCTTT.

The chain links TRBV27 to TRBJ1-1, with D perhaps TRBD1 (6 bases). The CDR3 has 14 residues. The V end was cut by 6 bases, the J end by 0 bases, with 11 bases between. The germline V gene has CDR1 MNHEY and CDR2 SMNVEV (reference sequence). Written as DNA, the CDR3 is TGTGCCAGCAGCGGCCAGGGGCTGAACACTGAAGCTTTCTTT. It codes for CASSGQGLNTEAFF.

V usage is TRBV7-8 and J usage is TRBJ1-1; 8 positions agree with TRBD1. V lost 4 bases and J lost 4; bases outside the gene matches: 8. Per the germline V gene, CDR1 is SGHVS and CDR2 is FQNEAQ. The CDR3 contains 15 residues. CDR3 sequence: CASSWETGVPTEAFF. The CDR3 region has the DNA TGTGCCAGCAGCTGGGAGACAGGGGTCCCCACTGAAGCTTTCTTT.

The rearrangement links TRBV7-8 to TRBJ1-2; D is undetermined. V dropped 5 bases and J dropped 3 bases, with 16 bases sitting between them. The germline V gene has CDR1 SGHVS and CDR2 FQNEAQ. The CDR3 contains 15 residues. The CDR3 loop reads CASSPSGRDYYGYTF. In DNA form, the CDR3 reads TGTGCCAGCAGCCCGTCCGGGAGAGACTACTATGGCTACACCTTC.

This chain connects TRBV27 to TRBJ2-1, with TRBD1 matching 8 bases. The CDR3 has 16 residues. V trimming: 1 base; J trimming: 4 bases; junction bases outside the gene matches: 6. Per germline, CDR1 MNHEY and CDR2 SMNVEV (reference sequence). The CDR3 sequence: CASSLWFTGGYNEQFF. In nucleotides, the CDR3 is TGTGCCAGCAGTTTATGGTTTACAGGGGGATACAATGAGCAGTTCTTC.

This sequence joins TRBV4-2 and TRBJ1-4; D gene ambiguous. Trimming stripped 1 base from V and 8 bases from J, with 14 bases between. From germline, CDR1 is LGHNA and CDR2 YNFKEQ. The CDR3 totals 15 residues. CDR3 sequence reads: CASSQVTESEEKLFF. CDR3 coding DNA: TGTGCCAGCAGCCAAGTCACGGAGAGCGAGGAAAAACTGTTTTTT.

The rearrangement joins TRBV6-2 or TRBV6-3 to TRBJ1-5; a possible D gene is TRBD1 (5 bases). The ends were cut back, 5 bases at V and 4 bases at J, with 9 bases in the middle. Germline V gene sequence: CDR1 MNHEY, CDR2 SVGEGT. This CDR3 spans 13 amino acids. CDR3 protein: CASSGDGNQPQHF. CDR3 nucleotide sequence: TGTGCCAGCAGTGGGGACGGGAATCAGCCCCAGCATTTT.

The genes are TRBV29-1 and TRBJ2-7; unclear D gene. CDR1 SQVTM and CDR2 ANQGSEA come from the germline V gene. Deletions cut 4 bases from V and 9 bases from J, with 10 bases between. This CDR3 comprises 10 residues. This CDR3 is CSVGIDRQYF. In DNA, the CDR3 is TGCAGCGTTGGGATTGACCGGCAGTACTTC.

J is TRBJ2-6 and V is TRBV4-1; 7 bases map to TRBD1. CDR1 is MGHRA and CDR2 is YSYEKL in the germline V gene. J was trimmed by 0 bases and V by 1 base; bases with no gene match: 3. The CDR3 totals 17 residues. This CDR3 reads CASSQVGQPSGANVLTF. In DNA, the CDR3 is TGCGCCAGCAGCCAAGTGGGACAGCCCTCTGGGGCCAACGTCCTGACTTTC.